This TCR beta chain appears in the sequencing data of a study of T cells in Graves' hyperthyroidism and ophthalmopathy. CDR1 and CDR2 (germline): SGHVS, FQNEAQ. Trimming at V came to 5 bases and at J to 2 bases, leaving 6 bases not matched to a gene. The CDR3 is 16 residues long. PBMCs stemmed from over 7.5 ml fresh peripheral blood. TCR beta CDR3 region amplification was performed from RNA transcripts. TCR CDR3 regions were first amplified by RT-PCR with HTBI primers. TCRdb fed the multiplex PCR reads into MiXCR, producing one record per CDR3 protein. The sample yields 490,000 or so distinct CDR3 sequences, 22% seen once. This clonotype was seen many times.

The sample taken for sequencing was blood. The source is a woman in her seventies with Graves' ophthalmopathy. This chain joins TRBV7-8 and TRBJ2-3; 11 bases agree with TRBD2. The CDR3 nucleotides are TGTGCCAGCAGCGTGAGACTAGCGGGACTCACAGATACGCAGTATTTT. This encodes CASSVRLAGLTDTQYF.